These 2 T cell receptor beta chains came from one sample sequenced in a study of blood T cell repertoires in COVID-19. Sequenced by immunoSEQ multiplex PCR; TCRdb stores in-frame clones only, minus some. The sample records 200,000 to 250,000 clones, 70% to 90% being singletons. The sample comprised PBMCs or T cells enriched from blood (not recorded which). Receptor source: a woman in her 50s with acute COVID-19.

The chain carries TRBV19 and TRBJ1-6; 11 bases map to TRBD1. The germline V gene encodes CDR1 LNHDA and CDR2 SQIVND (reference sequence). The V and J ends lost 4 bases and 12 bases, in that order; junction bases with no gene match: 11. This CDR3 spans 16 amino acids. The chain's CDR3 is CASSTRTGGMAVPLHF. The DNA of the CDR3 is TGTGCCAGTAGTACGCGGACAGGGGGCATGGCAGTACCCCTCCACTTT.

The rearrangement links TRBV28 to TRBJ1-5; TRBD1 aligns across 7 bases. Germline CDR1 and CDR2: MDHEN and SYDVKM. The CDR3 runs to 14 residues. With V trimmed by 5 bases and J by 7 bases, 8 bases remained unmatched. Here the CDR3 DNA reads TGTGCCAGCAGTCTCCAGGGGGTAGGGCAGCCCCAGCATTTT. Amino acid sequence: CASSLQGVGQPQHF. Supplemented by reference TRBV28 and TRBJ1-5, the full variable domain reads DVKVTQSSRYLVKRTGEKVFLECVQDMDHENMFWYRQDPGLGLRLIYFSYDVKMKEKGDIPEGYSVSREKKERFSLILESASTNQTSMYLCASSLQGVGQPQHFGDGTRLSIL.